The 21 T cell receptor beta chains reported below all come from one sample, sequenced in a study of blood T cell repertoires in COVID-19. Only in-frame clones appear in the TCRdb table, and some are missing; sequencing was by immunoSEQ multiplex PCR. The data show about 160,000 clones, around 82% seen once. Sequencing used PBMCs or T cells enriched from blood (not recorded which). The source is a man between 60 and 75 years old who had recovered from COVID-19.

The V and J genes are TRBV7-6 and TRBJ2-2; D possibly corresponds to TRBD1 (6 bases). Germline CDR1 reads SGHVS; CDR2 reads FNYEAQ. V was trimmed by 2 bases and J by 4 bases, leaving 14 bases between them. This CDR3 is built from 16 residues. The CDR3 reads CASSLLGDTTTGELFF. The DNA for the CDR3 is TGTGCCAGCAGCTTATTGGGGGACACCACCACCGGGGAGCTGTTTTTT.

The V and J genes are TRBV7-3 and TRBJ2-3; no definite D call. Trimming removed 1 base from V and 2 bases from J, with 7 bases in between. This CDR3 is 14 amino acids long. Germline loops: CDR1 SGHTA, CDR2 FQGTGA. CDR3 sequence reads: CASSLSYSTDTQYF. CDR3 bases: TGTGCCAGCAGCTTAAGTTACTCCACAGATACGCAGTATTTT.

The chain recombines TRBV30 with TRBJ1-2; the D is unclear. CDR3 length: 13 residues. V dropped 5 bases and J dropped 4 bases, with 14 bases sitting between them. CDR1 is GTSNPN, CDR2 SVGIG, per germline (reference sequence). CDR3 loop: CAWSGFSGYGYTF. The CDR3 DNA sequence: TGTGCCTGGTCGGGGTTCTCGGGCTATGGCTACACCTTC.

This rearrangement joins TRBV5-1 to TRBJ2-7; TRBD1 aligns across 7 bases. V dropped 0 bases and J dropped 6; count of bases not matched to a gene: 6. This CDR3 has 14 residues. CDR1 SGHRS and CDR2 YFSETQ come from the germline V gene. In DNA, the CDR3 is TGCGCCAGCAGCTTGGAGACAGGGTATGGCGAGCAGTACTTC. Translating it yields CASSLETGYGEQYF.

The chain couples TRBV11-2 to TRBJ1-5; D may be TRBD1 (6 bases). This CDR3 comprises 15 residues. The V gene lost 0 bases and the J gene lost 4 bases, with 10 bases spanning the gap. In germline, CDR1 is SGHAT, CDR2 FQNNGV. The CDR3: CASSLDAQGNQPQHF. CDR3 nucleotide sequence: TGTGCCAGCAGCTTAGATGCACAGGGAAATCAGCCCCAGCATTTT.

V and J are TRBV11-3 and TRBJ2-1, with 7 bases lining up with TRBD1. Germline V gene sequence: CDR1 SGHNT, CDR2 YENEEA. The J segment lost 0 bases and the V segment lost 4 bases, leaving 3 bases of the junction unmatched. CDR3 length: 15 amino acids. This CDR3 is CASSSDRDSYNEQFF. The CDR3 coding sequence is TGTGCCAGCAGCTCCGACAGGGACTCCTACAATGAGCAGTTCTTC. Variable domain in full (rest from reference TRBV11-3 and TRBJ2-1): EAGVVQSPRYKIIEKKQPVAFWCNPISGHNTLYWYLQNLGQGPELLIRYENEEAVDDSQLPKDRFSAERLKGVDSTLKIQPAELGDSAVYLCASSSDRDSYNEQFFGPGTRLTVL.

As concerns this clone: Other DNA sequences in this specimen translate into the identical CDR3. This chain joins TRBV28 and TRBJ1-2; 9 nucleotides line up with TRBD1. Trimming removed 4 bases from V and 2 bases from J; junction bases left unmatched: 2. Germline CDR1 is MDHEN and CDR2 is SYDVKM. The length of the CDR3 is 14 residues. In DNA form, the CDR3 reads TGTGCCAGCAGTTCAGGGACAGGGAACTATGGCTACACCTTC. Translation: CASSSGTGNYGYTF.

This clone showed up just a few times. The chain couples TRBV3-1 (or the pseudogene TRBV3-2) to TRBJ1-5, with D tentatively TRBD1 (5 bases). Germline CDR1 and CDR2: LGHDT and YNNKEL (reference sequence). The CDR3 covers 20 residues. V lost 2 bases, J lost 4 bases, and 27 bases lay in between. Written as DNA, the CDR3 is TGTGCCAGCAGCCAATTGAGGCAGGGTAAGTCTCTCCTACTAAATCAGCCCCAGCATTTT. Its protein is CASSQLRQGKSLLLNQPQHF.

This clone showed up just a few times. The CDR3 here is CASSRDYSEGIQYF. The CDR3 nucleotides are TGTGCCAGCAGTCGGGACTACTCAGAGGGCATTCAGTACTTC. The chain is built from TRBV7-2 and TRBJ2-4; TRBD2 agrees at 7 bases. The CDR3 covers 14 residues. CDR1 SGHTA and CDR2 FQGNSA come from the germline V gene. Losses at the gene ends were 6 bases for V and 9 bases for J; bases not matched to a gene: 11.

The chain is built from TRBV6-2 or TRBV6-3 and TRBJ2-1; TRBD2 matches at 7 bases. The length of the CDR3 is 15 residues. Germline CDR1 MNHEY, CDR2 SVGEGT. Losses at the gene ends were 6 bases for V and 4 bases for J; bases not matched to a gene: 9. The chain's CDR3 is CASSNGAGDYNEQFF. CDR3 sequence (DNA): TGTGCCAGCAGCAACGGGGCGGGGGATTACAATGAGCAGTTCTTC.

V is TRBV3-1 (or the pseudogene TRBV3-2) and J is TRBJ1-4; D is unclear. Trimming stripped 4 bases from V and 1 base from J, with 10 bases between. Looked up from germline, CDR1 is LGHDT and CDR2 is YNNKEL (reference sequence). CDR3 length equals 15 residues. CDR3 amino acids: CASSLRVLTNEKLFF. Written as DNA, the CDR3 is TGTGCCAGCAGCCTCCGCGTGTTAACTAATGAAAAACTGTTTTTT.

The J gene is TRBJ2-7, the V gene TRBV19; D is unresolved. The CDR3 runs to 12 residues. CDR1 and CDR2 from the germline V gene are LNHDA and SQIVND (reference sequence). The V gene lost 0 bases and the J gene lost 5 bases, with 5 bases spanning the gap. Here the CDR3 DNA reads TGTGCCAGTAGTATAGATAGAAACGAGCAGTACTTC. Protein sequence: CASSIDRNEQYF.

The chain uses TRBV6-1 and TRBJ2-4; 7 nucleotides agree with TRBD2. CDR3 length: 17 residues. The V gene's germline CDR1 is MNHNS and CDR2 SASEGT. Trimming cost V 0 bases and J 0 bases; bases outside gene matches: 5. The CDR3 here is CASSEAWGGVAKNIQYF. In nucleotides, the CDR3 is TGTGCCAGCAGTGAAGCCTGGGGGGGGGTAGCCAAAAACATTCAGTACTTC.

The chain employs TRBV11-2 and TRBJ1-4; TRBD1 aligns across 7 bases. This CDR3 is 16 amino acids long. The V gene end was trimmed by 5 bases and the J gene end by 8 bases; junction bases not matched to a gene: 14. Germline loops: CDR1 SGHAT, CDR2 FQNNGV. CDR3 loop: CASSVQGRIKNEKLFF. The CDR3 DNA sequence: TGTGCCAGCAGCGTACAGGGGAGGATAAAGAACGAAAAACTGTTTTTT.

The chain links TRBV11-2 to TRBJ2-5; D possibly corresponds to TRBD1 (5 bases). The CDR3 contains 14 residues. CDR1 and CDR2 (germline): SGHAT, FQNNGV. Trimming pared 3 bases from V and 1 base from J, leaving 9 bases between. DNA for the CDR3: TGTGCCAGCAGCTTTTGGGGCGTCCAAGAGACCCAGTACTTC. It yields the protein CASSFWGVQETQYF. Full variable domain (missing parts from reference TRBV11-2 and TRBJ2-5): EAGVAQSPRYKIIEKRQSVAFWCNPISGHATLYWYQQILGQGPKLLIQFQNNGVVDDSQLPKDRFSAERLKGVDSTLKIQPAKLEDSAVYLCASSFWGVQETQYFGPGTRLLVL.

This clone was observed once. The chain couples TRBV29-1 to TRBJ1-1, with D unclear. The CDR3 loop spans 12 amino acids. Germline CDR1 reads SQVTM; CDR2 reads ANQGSEA. V was pared by 7 bases and J by 6 bases, with 15 bases between. CDR3 region: CSEYSGVAEAFF. DNA for the CDR3: TGCAGCGAATACTCGGGAGTCGCTGAAGCTTTCTTT.

V and J are TRBV6-5 and TRBJ1-6; D may be TRBD1 (6 bases). Germline V gene data show CDR1 as MNHEY and CDR2 as SVGAGI. Trimming pared 2 bases from V and 3 bases from J, leaving 11 bases between. The CDR3 covers 16 residues. Here the CDR3 DNA reads TGTGCCAGCAGTTACCTCACAGGGATCTATAATTCACCCCTCCACTTT. Its protein is CASSYLTGIYNSPLHF.

This chain links TRBV13 with TRBJ2-6, with 9 nucleotides matching TRBD1. Germline CDR1 and CDR2: PRHDT and FYEKMQ (reference sequence). Losses at the gene ends were 3 bases for V and 7 bases for J; bases not matched to a gene: 7. This CDR3 spans 16 amino acids. CDR3 sequence: CASSLMGQGLANVLTF. CDR3 DNA sequence: TGTGCCAGCAGCTTGATGGGACAGGGTTTAGCCAACGTCCTGACTTTC.

The chain has TRBV5-1 and TRBJ2-2; possibly TRBD1 for D (6 bases). The V end lost 4 bases, the J end lost 0 bases, and 13 bases lay between the germline ends. The germline V gene encodes CDR1 SGHRS and CDR2 YFSETQ. The CDR3 spans 16 residues. CDR3 DNA: TGCGCCAGCAGCGTAAACAGGGTTTCGAACACCGGGGAGCTGTTTTTT. Protein product: CASSVNRVSNTGELFF.

The CDR3 region is CASSWRGLAVGGYNEQFF. CDR3 nucleotides: TGTGCCAGCAGCTGGAGAGGACTAGCGGTAGGAGGCTACAATGAGCAGTTCTTC. This chain connects TRBV5-6 to TRBJ2-1; 10 bases are a match to TRBD2. CDR1 and CDR2 (germline): SGHDT, YYEEEE. The CDR3 sequence is 18 residues long. The V segment lost 3 bases and the J segment 3 bases; nucleotides outside the gene matches: 12.

V is TRBV3-1 (or the pseudogene TRBV3-2) and J is TRBJ2-2, with 10 bases lining up with TRBD2. This CDR3 spans 18 amino acids. V trimming: 0 bases; J trimming: 7 bases; junction bases outside the gene matches: 11. Germline V gene lookup returns CDR1 LGHDT and CDR2 YNNKEL (reference sequence). The CDR3 reads CASSQDGASGRIGGELFF. CDR3 bases: TGTGCCAGCAGCCAAGATGGGGCTAGCGGGAGAATTGGCGGGGAGCTGTTTTTT.